The clone carrying this T cell receptor beta chain was recorded many times. Its target is unknown. This specimen includes other DNA sequences encoding the same CDR3. This record comes from a study of shared clonotypes between healthy human individuals. Study background: Per donor, CD8 memory used one plate, CD8 naive used two, CD4 memory used three and CD4 naive used three. Study-level results: Naive CD4 clonotype sharing across four donors was 4.5% to 6%. There were few donors, and this limited the genetic and exposure-history diversity represented.

V gave up 3 bases and J gave up 0 bases, with 15 bases separating them. Germline loops: CDR1 SNHLY, CDR2 FYNNEI. The CDR3 extends over 17 amino acids. Deep was the level used in running the assay. Profiling relied on immunoSEQ multiplex PCR, and the TCRdb table lists in-frame clones only, not all of them. The sample has roughly 1,000,000 clones, about 80% seen once. Sequences were obtained from memory CD4+ T cells from PBMCs. Subset specified: CD45RA-negative fraction. The chain couples TRBV2 to TRBJ1-5; no clear D gene. This clonotype originated in a man younger than 35 in good health. Some clones in this sample may be carry-over from other donors' samples. CDR3 protein: CASSDSGRRYSNQPQHF. The CDR3 coding sequence is TGTGCCAGCAGTGATAGCGGACGGCGGTATAGCAATCAGCCCCAGCATTTT.